This is a list of T cell receptor beta chains from one sample in a study of blood T cell repertoires in COVID-19. The assay was immunoSEQ multiplex PCR, and TCRdb's table has in-frame clones only and misses some. The sample has 200,000 to 300,000 clones; 65% to 85% are singletons. The sequenced sample consisted of peripheral blood. The receptors shown here come from a human donor in a cohort sampled during active COVID-19. The CDR3 runs from the conserved cysteine through the conserved F or W. The D gene is left open where the match is weak. A row's size may be missing; if present it is once, few, many or a size class.

>few|TRBV18|-|TRBJ2-5
CASSPGGKWSQETQYF
TGTGCCAGCTCACCAGGAGGGAAGTGGTCCCAAGAGACCCAGTACTTC
>-|TRBV7-5|-|TRBJ2-1
CARSLVLGGSSYNEQFF
TGTGCCAGAAGCTTAGTGTTAGGCGGAAGCTCCTACAATGAGCAGTTCTTC
>-|TRBV25-1|-|TRBJ1-6
CASSDSSYNSPLHF
TGTGCCAGCAGTGACAGCTCCTATAATTCACCCCTCCACTTT
>few|TRBV7-9|-|TRBJ2-1
CASSLHGVNEQFF
TGTGCCAGCAGCTTACACGGGGTAAATGAGCAGTTCTTC
>-|TRBV6-6|-|TRBJ2-1
CASSHLTGETNEQFF
TGTGCCAGCAGTCATCTAACGGGAGAGACCAATGAGCAGTTCTTC
>once|TRBV27|TRBD2|TRBJ2-5
CASSRTGREGPRETQYF
TGTGCCAGCAGTCGGACTGGGCGGGAGGGCCCTCGGGAGACCCAGTACTTC
>-|TRBV10-1|-|TRBJ1-1
CASSESRRVRAFF
TGCGCCAGCAGTGAGTCGAGGAGAGTGAGGGCTTTCTTT
>-|TRBV5-1|TRBD1|TRBJ1-1
CASSGLQGMNTEAFF
TGCGCCAGCAGCGGGTTACAGGGGATGAACACTGAAGCTTTCTTT
>-|TRBV27|-|TRBJ1-1
CASSFRGEGDTEAFF
TGTGCCAGCAGTTTTAGGGGGGAGGGGGACACTGAAGCTTTCTTT
>few|TRBV3-1/TRBV3-2|-|TRBJ2-1
CASSQGHTGQFF
TGTGCCAGCAGCCAAGGCCATACGGGGCAGTTCTTC
>-|TRBV30|TRBD2|TRBJ2-7
CAWSVPPTSSEQYF
TGTGCCTGGAGTGTACCCCCGACTAGCAGCGAGCAGTACTTC
>-|TRBV7-9|-|TRBJ1-5
CASSLAGRGDQPQHF
TGTGCCAGCAGCTTAGCGGGCAGGGGCGATCAGCCCCAGCATTTT
>-|TRBV14|-|TRBJ1-2
CASSQETGGGYTF
TGTGCCAGCAGCCAAGAAACCGGGGGTGGCTACACCTTC
>once|TRBV4-1|-|TRBJ1-4
CASSQVRAGLGEKLFF
TGCGCCAGCAGCCAAGTACGGGCGGGGTTGGGTGAAAAACTGTTTTTT
>once|TRBV6-7|TRBD1|TRBJ2-7
CASSYQSGTETYEQYF
TGTGCCAGCAGTTACCAATCCGGGACAGAGACCTACGAGCAGTACTTC
>-|TRBV10-3|TRBD1|TRBJ2-6
CAISEIYRDREDSGANVLTF
TGTGCCATCAGTGAGATTTACCGGGACAGGGAAGACTCTGGGGCCAACGTCCTGACTTTC
>-|TRBV5-1|-|TRBJ2-2
CASSYSPGGELFF
TGCGCCAGCAGCTATTCCCCGGGCGGGGAGCTGTTTTTT
>-|TRBV3-1/TRBV3-2|TRBD1|TRBJ1-6
CASSPRQGWDSPLHF
TGTGCCAGCAGCCCCCGACAGGGATGGGATTCACCCCTCCACTTT
>few|TRBV6-2/TRBV6-3|TRBD1|TRBJ2-5
CASSSGQGQETQYF
TGTGCCAGCAGTTCGGGACAGGGGCAAGAGACCCAGTACTTC
>-|TRBV27|-|TRBJ1-5
CASSTGTRPQHF
TGTGCCAGCAGTACAGGGACCAGGCCCCAGCATTTT
>-|TRBV7-9|TRBD2|TRBJ2-7
CASGRGAYEQYF
TGTGCCAGCGGGCGGGGGGCCTACGAGCAGTACTTC
>-|TRBV6-5|-|TRBJ1-5
CASRSDWQGGQPQHF
TGTGCCAGCAGATCAGACTGGCAGGGAGGCCAGCCCCAGCATTTT
>-|TRBV24-1|TRBD1|TRBJ2-1
CATSRGQAPNEQFF
TGTGCCACCAGTAGGGGACAGGCTCCAAATGAGCAGTTCTTC
>-|TRBV7-9|-|TRBJ2-7
CASSLNSYEQYF
TGTGCCAGCAGCTTAAACAGCTACGAGCAGTACTTC
>-|TRBV7-2|-|TRBJ1-2
CASSLEQGRYGYTF
TGTGCCAGCAGCTTGGAACAGGGTCGCTATGGCTACACCTTC
>-|TRBV7-9|TRBD1|TRBJ2-2
CASLRTGWDTGELFF
TGTGCCAGCCTTCGGACAGGGTGGGACACCGGGGAGCTGTTTTTT
>-|TRBV29-1|TRBD1|TRBJ1-1
CSGGQGARSKAAFF
TGCAGCGGGGGACAGGGGGCTAGATCCAAAGCAGCTTTCTTT
>-|TRBV5-1|TRBD2|TRBJ2-7
CASRTGGEQYF
TGCGCCAGCAGGACCGGGGGGGAGCAGTACTTC
>-|TRBV11-1|TRBD1|TRBJ2-7
CATTGSGEQYF
TGTGCCACGACAGGGTCAGGAGAGCAGTACTTC
>-|TRBV5-1|TRBD1|TRBJ2-1
CASVPGTGNNEQFF
TGCGCCAGCGTCCCCGGGACAGGGAACAATGAGCAGTTCTTC
>-|TRBV27|-|TRBJ2-6
CASSLLSGANVLTF
TGTGCCAGCAGTCTACTCTCTGGGGCCAACGTCCTGACTTTC
>few|TRBV19|TRBD1|TRBJ1-1
CASSTDRASAEAFF
TGTGCCAGTAGTACAGACAGGGCGAGCGCTGAAGCTTTCTTT
>-|TRBV6-5|-|TRBJ1-4
CASRGGINEKLFF
TGTGCCAGCCGAGGCGGAATTAATGAAAAACTGTTTTTT
>-|TRBV5-1|TRBD1|TRBJ2-7
CASSWTGGSASGSYEQYF
TGCGCCAGCAGCTGGACAGGGGGCAGCGCTAGTGGTTCCTACGAGCAGTACTTC
>-|TRBV5-8|TRBD2|TRBJ2-3
CASSFGGMSSPDTQYF
TGTGCCAGCAGCTTCGGGGGGATGAGTTCCCCAGATACGCAGTATTTT
>-|TRBV7-9|-|TRBJ2-7
CASRADGYEQYF
TGTGCCAGCAGAGCGGACGGGTACGAGCAGTACTTC
>-|TRBV5-1|-|TRBJ1-4
CASSVQGRDEKLFF
TGCGCCAGCAGCGTTCAGGGGCGGGATGAAAAACTGTTTTTT
>-|TRBV13|-|TRBJ1-2
CASSSTRYGYTF
TGTGCCAGCAGCTCGACGCGGTATGGCTACACCTTC
>-|TRBV7-2|-|TRBJ2-1
CASSLSQGGNEQFF
TGTGCCAGCAGCTTAAGCCAGGGGGGCAATGAGCAGTTCTTC
>-|TRBV12-5|-|TRBJ2-1
CASGTADREQFF
TGTGCTAGTGGAACCGCCGACAGGGAGCAGTTCTTC
>once|TRBV6-2/TRBV6-3|-|TRBJ1-1
CASSYSGGNTEAFF
TGTGCCAGCAGTTACTCCGGTGGTAACACTGAAGCTTTCTTT
>-|TRBV19|TRBD2|TRBJ2-7
CASSMTGLAGYEQYF
TGTGCCAGTAGTATGACGGGACTAGCGGGCTACGAGCAGTACTTC
>large|TRBV11-2|TRBD1|TRBJ1-2
CASSLGVTGGDGYTF
TGTGCCAGCAGCTTAGGAGTAACAGGGGGAGATGGCTACACCTTC
>-|TRBV6-7|TRBD1|TRBJ2-4
CASSYLDRDSPLKAKNIQYF
TGTGCCAGCAGTTACTTGGACCGGGACAGTCCGCTGAAAGCCAAAAACATTCAGTACTTC
>few|TRBV7-6|TRBD2|TRBJ2-1
CASSVRPGLAAVYEQFF
TGTGCCAGCAGCGTCCGGCCGGGACTAGCGGCGGTATATGAGCAGTTCTTC
>-|TRBV5-1|-|TRBJ2-5
CASSLDGRRQETQYF
TGCGCCAGCAGCCTTGACGGCCGGCGGCAAGAGACCCAGTACTTC
>-|TRBV5-1|TRBD2|TRBJ2-3
CASSPGLAGPSSTDTQYF
TGCGCCAGCAGCCCGGGACTAGCGGGGCCGTCTAGCACAGATACGCAGTATTTT
>-|TRBV6-5|-|TRBJ2-3
CASSSLGISTDTQYF
TGTGCCAGCAGCTCGCTAGGCATTAGCACAGATACGCAGTATTTT
>-|TRBV12-5|TRBD1|TRBJ2-2
CASGPRGTGGYTGELFF
TGTGCTAGTGGCCCAAGAGGGACAGGGGGCTACACCGGGGAGCTGTTTTTT
>-|TRBV7-2|-|TRBJ2-1
CASSLGGRRNEQFF
TGTGCCAGCAGCTTGGGAGGTAGGAGGAATGAGCAGTTCTTC
>-|TRBV29-1|-|TRBJ1-1
CSVVDSQNTEAFF
TGCAGCGTTGTGGACAGCCAGAACACTGAAGCTTTCTTT